What follows are 10 T cell receptor beta chains derived from one specimen sequenced in a study of T-cell reconstitution after alpha-beta-depleted transplantation in children. Researchers prepared the TCRbeta library using unique molecular identifiers, the study reports. TCRdb re-derived calls from the PCR reads in MiXCR, one entry per CDR3 protein. In the table there are 250,000 to 300,000 distinct CDR3 sequences, 9.9% of which are singletons. This sample comprised PBMCs from the stem cell graft donor, obtained from the stem cell graft. The receptors were gathered from a human donor who donated a stem cell graft to a child with SCID.

This clonotype has ten or more counts. The chain couples TRBV7-2 to TRBJ2-7, with D perhaps matching TRBD2 (6 bases). In germline, CDR1 is SGHTA, CDR2 FQGNSA. With 2 bases removed from V and 0 bases from J, the gap between germline ends came to 11 bases. This CDR3 has 15 residues. The CDR3 DNA is TGTGCCAGCAGCTTATCAGCGGGCTCCTCCTACGAGCAGTACTTC. This gives the protein CASSLSAGSSYEQYF.

Only a few counts were recorded for this clonotype. The V gene is TRBV9, the J gene TRBJ2-1, with D perhaps matching TRBD1 (5 bases). Trimming took off 3 bases at V and 7 bases at J, with 20 bases between the two ends. Germline assignment: CDR1 SGDLS and CDR2 YYNGEE. This CDR3 is built from 16 residues. The CDR3 DNA reads as TGTGCCAGCAGCGAGGGGTACTTGGACGCTTGGAATGAGCAGTTCTTC. This translates into CASSEGYLDAWNEQFF.

This clonotype came up a few times. This chain links TRBV3-1 with TRBJ2-7, with 10 positions matching TRBD1. From germline, CDR1 is LGHDT and CDR2 YNNKEL (reference sequence). With 3 bases clipped from V and 2 bases from J, the junction kept 1 base outside the gene matches. The CDR3 covers 14 residues. CDR3 coding DNA: TGTGCCAGCAGCCATGGGACAGGGGCCTACGAGCAGTACTTC. This encodes CASSHGTGAYEQYF.

This clonotype turned up a few times. The chain joins TRBV29-1 to TRBJ2-7; TRBD1 aligns across 7 bases. CDR1 and CDR2 (germline): SQVTM, ANQGSEA. V shed 3 bases, J shed 10 bases, and the junction held 12 bases outside the gene matches. The length of the CDR3 is 13 residues. The CDR3 sequence: CSVDAREGAGQYF. The CDR3 region has the DNA TGCAGCGTTGATGCAAGAGAGGGGGCAGGTCAGTACTTC.

The J gene is TRBJ2-3, the V gene TRBV12-3 or TRBV12-4; tentatively, D is TRBD2 (6 bases). This CDR3 comprises 15 residues. The germline V and J ends were trimmed by 6 bases and 0 bases, with 13 bases remaining between them. CDR3 sequence: CASRGGATSTDTQYF. DNA for the CDR3: TGTGCCAGCAGGGGGGGAGCGACGAGCACAGATACGCAGTATTTT.

This chain joins TRBV3-1 and TRBJ2-5; TRBD2 matches at 8 bases. Germline-derived CDR1 and CDR2 are LGHDT and YNNKEL (reference sequence). The trim removed 1 base at V and 1 base at J, leaving 11 bases unmatched. CDR3 length equals 18 residues. The CDR3 region is CASSQGLSPAGAQETQYF. Here the CDR3 DNA reads TGTGCCAGCAGCCAAGGACTAAGTCCAGCGGGGGCCCAAGAGACCCAGTACTTC.

Many counts were recorded for this clonotype. This chain uses TRBV12-3 or TRBV12-4 with TRBJ1-3, with a possible D match to TRBD1 (6 bases). The CDR3 covers 14 residues. Trimming pared 6 bases from V and 0 bases from J, leaving 9 bases between. The CDR3 DNA follows: TGTGCCAGCAGGGAGGGGGGCTCTGGAAACACCATATATTTT. Translating gives CASREGGSGNTIYF.

This clonotype has just a few counts. CDR3 DNA sequence: TGTGCCAGCAGCTCCCAGCAAGGGGGGCTTGCTCAGCCCCAGCATTTT. This encodes CASSSQQGGLAQPQHF. The rearrangement uses TRBV7-9 and TRBJ1-5, with D maybe TRBD1 (6 bases). Germline V lookup: CDR1 SEHNR, CDR2 FQNEAQ (reference sequence). Trimming removed 4 bases at V and 6 bases at J, with 19 bases between. The CDR3 has 16 amino acids.

This clonotype has a handful of counts. The chain employs TRBV2 and TRBJ2-7; no reliable D call. The ends were cut back, 2 bases at V and 4 bases at J, with 12 bases in the middle. Germline CDR1 reads SNHLY; CDR2 reads FYNNEI. This CDR3 is 14 amino acids long. The CDR3 DNA is TGTGCCAGCAGTGAAAGGTTCGTCGCTTACGAGCAGTACTTC. Translating it yields CASSERFVAYEQYF. Drawing the rest from reference TRBV2 and TRBJ2-7, the complete variable domain is EPEVTQTPSHQVTQMGQEVILRCVPISNHLYFYWYRQILGQKVEFLVSFYNNEISEKSEIFDDQFSVERPDGSNFTLKIRSTKLEDSAMYFCASSERFVAYEQYFGPGTRLTVT.

This clonotype came up a few times. CDR3: CSARIYSGQGAKNIQYF. The CDR3 nucleotides read TGCAGTGCTAGGATTTATAGCGGACAGGGGGCCAAAAACATTCAGTACTTC. The V and J genes are TRBV20-1 and TRBJ2-4, with TRBD1 identical over 9 bases. Per germline, CDR1 DFQATT and CDR2 SNEGSKA (reference sequence). The ends lost 3 bases at V and 1 base at J; junction bases unmatched: 10. The CDR3 loop spans 17 amino acids.